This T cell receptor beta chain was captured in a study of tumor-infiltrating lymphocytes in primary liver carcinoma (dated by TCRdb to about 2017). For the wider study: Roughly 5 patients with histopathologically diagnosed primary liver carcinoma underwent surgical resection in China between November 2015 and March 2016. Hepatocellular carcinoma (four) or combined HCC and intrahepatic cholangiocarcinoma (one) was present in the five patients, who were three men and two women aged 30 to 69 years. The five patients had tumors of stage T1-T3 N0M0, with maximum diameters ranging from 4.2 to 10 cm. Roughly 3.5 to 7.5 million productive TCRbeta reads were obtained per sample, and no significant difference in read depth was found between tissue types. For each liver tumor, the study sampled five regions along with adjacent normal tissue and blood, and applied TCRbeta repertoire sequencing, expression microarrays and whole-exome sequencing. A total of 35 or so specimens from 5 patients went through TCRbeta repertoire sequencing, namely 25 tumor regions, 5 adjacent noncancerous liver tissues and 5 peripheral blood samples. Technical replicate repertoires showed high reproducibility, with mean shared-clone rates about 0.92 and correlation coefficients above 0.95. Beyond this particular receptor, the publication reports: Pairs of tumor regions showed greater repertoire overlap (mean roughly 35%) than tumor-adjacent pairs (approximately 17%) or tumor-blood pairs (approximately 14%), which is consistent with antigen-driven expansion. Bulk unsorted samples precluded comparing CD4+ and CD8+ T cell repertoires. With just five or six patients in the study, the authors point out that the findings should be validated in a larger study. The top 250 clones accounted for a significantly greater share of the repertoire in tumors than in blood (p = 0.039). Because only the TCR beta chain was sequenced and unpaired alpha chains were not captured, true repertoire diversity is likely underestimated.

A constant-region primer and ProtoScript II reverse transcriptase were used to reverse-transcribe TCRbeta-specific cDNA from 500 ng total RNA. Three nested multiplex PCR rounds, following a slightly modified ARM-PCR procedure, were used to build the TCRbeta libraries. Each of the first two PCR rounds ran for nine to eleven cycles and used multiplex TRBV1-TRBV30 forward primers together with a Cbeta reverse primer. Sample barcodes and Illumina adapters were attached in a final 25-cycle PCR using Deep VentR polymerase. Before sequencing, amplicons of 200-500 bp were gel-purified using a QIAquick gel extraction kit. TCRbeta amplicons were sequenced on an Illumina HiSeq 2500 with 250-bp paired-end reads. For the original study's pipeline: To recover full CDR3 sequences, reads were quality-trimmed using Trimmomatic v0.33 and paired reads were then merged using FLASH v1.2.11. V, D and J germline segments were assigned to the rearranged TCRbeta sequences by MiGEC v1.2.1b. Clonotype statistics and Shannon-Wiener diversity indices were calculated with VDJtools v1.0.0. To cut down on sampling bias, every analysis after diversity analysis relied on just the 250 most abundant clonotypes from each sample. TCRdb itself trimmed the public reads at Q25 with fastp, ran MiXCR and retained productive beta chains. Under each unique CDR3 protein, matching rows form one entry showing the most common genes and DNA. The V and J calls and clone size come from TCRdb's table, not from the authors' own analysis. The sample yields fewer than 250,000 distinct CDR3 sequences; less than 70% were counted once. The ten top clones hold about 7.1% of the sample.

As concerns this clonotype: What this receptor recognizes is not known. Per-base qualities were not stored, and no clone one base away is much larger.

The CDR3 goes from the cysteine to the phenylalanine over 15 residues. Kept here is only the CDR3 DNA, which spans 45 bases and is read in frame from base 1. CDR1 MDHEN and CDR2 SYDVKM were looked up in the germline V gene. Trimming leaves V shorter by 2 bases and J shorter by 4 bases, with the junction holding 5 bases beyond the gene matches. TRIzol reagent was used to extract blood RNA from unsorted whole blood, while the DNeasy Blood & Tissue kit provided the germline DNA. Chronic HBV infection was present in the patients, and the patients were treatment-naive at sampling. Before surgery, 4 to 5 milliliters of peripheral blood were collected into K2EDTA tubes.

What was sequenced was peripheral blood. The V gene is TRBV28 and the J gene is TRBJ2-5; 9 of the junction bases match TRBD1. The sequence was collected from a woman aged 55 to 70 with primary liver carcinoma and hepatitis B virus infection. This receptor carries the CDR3 CASSLADRGRETQYF. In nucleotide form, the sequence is TGTGCCAGCAGTTTAGCGGACAGGGGTCGAGAGACCCAGTACTTC.